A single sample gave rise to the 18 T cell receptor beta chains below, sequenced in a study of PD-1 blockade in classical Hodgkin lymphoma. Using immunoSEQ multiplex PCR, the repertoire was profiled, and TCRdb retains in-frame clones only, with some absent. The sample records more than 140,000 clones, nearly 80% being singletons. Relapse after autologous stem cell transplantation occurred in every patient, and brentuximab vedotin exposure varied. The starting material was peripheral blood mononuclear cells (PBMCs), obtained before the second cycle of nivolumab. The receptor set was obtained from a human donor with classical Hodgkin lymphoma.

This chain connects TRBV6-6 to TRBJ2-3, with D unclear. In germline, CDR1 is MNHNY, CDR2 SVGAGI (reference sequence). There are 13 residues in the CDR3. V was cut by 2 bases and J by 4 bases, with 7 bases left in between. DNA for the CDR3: TGTGCCAGCAGTTACCCGGTGCCAGATACGCAGTATTTT. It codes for CASSYPVPDTQYF.

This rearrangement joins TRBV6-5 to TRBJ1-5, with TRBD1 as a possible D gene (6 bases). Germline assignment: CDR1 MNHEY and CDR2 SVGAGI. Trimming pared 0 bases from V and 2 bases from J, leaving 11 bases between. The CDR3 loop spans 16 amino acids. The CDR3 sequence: CASSYSAGVGNQPQHF. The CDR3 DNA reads TGTGCCAGCAGTTACTCTGCAGGGGTGGGCAATCAGCCCCAGCATTTT.

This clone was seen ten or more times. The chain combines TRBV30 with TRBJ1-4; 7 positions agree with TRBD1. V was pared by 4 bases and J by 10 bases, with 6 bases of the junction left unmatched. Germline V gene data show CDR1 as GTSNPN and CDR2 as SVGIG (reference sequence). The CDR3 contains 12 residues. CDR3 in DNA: TGTGCCTGGATGACAGGGCGGGGAAAACTGTTTTTT. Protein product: CAWMTGRGKLFF.

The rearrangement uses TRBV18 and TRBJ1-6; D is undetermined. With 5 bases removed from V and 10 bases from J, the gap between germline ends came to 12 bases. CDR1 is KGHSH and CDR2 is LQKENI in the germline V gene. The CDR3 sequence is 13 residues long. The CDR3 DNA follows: TGTGCCAGCTCAGTAGAAACAGTCTCACCCCTCCACTTT. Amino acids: CASSVETVSPLHF. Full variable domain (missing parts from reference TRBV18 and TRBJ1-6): NAGVMQNPRHLVRRRGQEARLRCSPMKGHSHVYWYRQLPEEGLKFMVYLQKENIIDESGMPKERFSAEFPKEGPSILRIQQVVRGDSAAYFCASSVETVSPLHFGNGTRLTVT.

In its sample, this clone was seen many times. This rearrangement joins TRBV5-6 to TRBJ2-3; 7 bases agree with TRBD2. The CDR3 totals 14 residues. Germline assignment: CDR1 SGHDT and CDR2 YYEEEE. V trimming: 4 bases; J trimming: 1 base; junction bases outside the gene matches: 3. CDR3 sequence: CASSLAGGTDTQYF. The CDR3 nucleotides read TGTGCCAGCAGCCTCGCGGGGGGCACAGATACGCAGTATTTT.

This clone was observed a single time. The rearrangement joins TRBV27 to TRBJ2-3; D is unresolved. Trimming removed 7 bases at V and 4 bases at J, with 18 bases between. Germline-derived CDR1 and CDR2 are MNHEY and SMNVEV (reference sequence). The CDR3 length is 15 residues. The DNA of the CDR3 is TGTGCCAGCACCTTGGACGGACGGCCATCAGATACGCAGTATTTT. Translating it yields CASTLDGRPSDTQYF.

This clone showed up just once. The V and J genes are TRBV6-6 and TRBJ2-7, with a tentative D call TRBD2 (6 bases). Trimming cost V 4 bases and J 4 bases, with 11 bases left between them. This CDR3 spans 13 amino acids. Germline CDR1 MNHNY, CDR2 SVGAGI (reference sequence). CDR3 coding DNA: TGTGCCAGCAGTTCCGGGGACTCGTACGAGCAGTACTTC. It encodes CASSSGDSYEQYF.

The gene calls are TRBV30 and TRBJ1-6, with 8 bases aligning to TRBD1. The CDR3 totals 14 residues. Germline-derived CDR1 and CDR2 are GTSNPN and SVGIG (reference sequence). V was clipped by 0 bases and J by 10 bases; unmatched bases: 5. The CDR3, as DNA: TGTGCCTGGAGTGTACAGGGGGGTGGCTCACCCCTCCACTTT. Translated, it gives CAWSVQGGGSPLHF. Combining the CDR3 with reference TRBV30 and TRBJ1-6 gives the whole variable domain SQTIHQWPATLVQPVGSPLSLECTVEGTSNPNLYWYRQAAGRGLQLLFYSVGIGQISSEVPQNLSASRPQDRQFILSSKKLLLSDSGFYLCAWSVQGGGSPLHFGNGTRLTVT.

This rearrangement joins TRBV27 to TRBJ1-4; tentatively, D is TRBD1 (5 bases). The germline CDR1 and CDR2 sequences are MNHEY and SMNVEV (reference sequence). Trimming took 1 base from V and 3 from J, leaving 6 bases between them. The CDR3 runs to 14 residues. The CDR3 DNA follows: TGTGCCAGCAGTTTATGGGGCTCTAATGAAAAACTGTTTTTT. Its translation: CASSLWGSNEKLFF.

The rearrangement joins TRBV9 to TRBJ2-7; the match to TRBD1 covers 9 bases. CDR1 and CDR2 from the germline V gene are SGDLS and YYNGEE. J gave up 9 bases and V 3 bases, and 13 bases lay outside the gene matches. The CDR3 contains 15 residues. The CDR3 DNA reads TGTGCCAGCAGCGGAACAGGGGGCTACCCTAGCGTGCAGTACTTC. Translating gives CASSGTGGYPSVQYF.

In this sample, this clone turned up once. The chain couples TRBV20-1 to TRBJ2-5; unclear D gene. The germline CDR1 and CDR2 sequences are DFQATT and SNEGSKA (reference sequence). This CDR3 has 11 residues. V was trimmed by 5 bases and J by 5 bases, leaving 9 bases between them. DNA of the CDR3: TGCAGTGCTTCGGCCGGGGAGACCCAGTACTTC. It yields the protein CSASAGETQYF.

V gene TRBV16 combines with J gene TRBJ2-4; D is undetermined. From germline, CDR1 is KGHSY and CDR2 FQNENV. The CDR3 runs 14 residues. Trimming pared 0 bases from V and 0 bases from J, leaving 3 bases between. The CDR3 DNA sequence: TGTGCCAGCAGCCAATCGGGAGCCAAAAACATTCAGTACTTC. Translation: CASSQSGAKNIQYF.

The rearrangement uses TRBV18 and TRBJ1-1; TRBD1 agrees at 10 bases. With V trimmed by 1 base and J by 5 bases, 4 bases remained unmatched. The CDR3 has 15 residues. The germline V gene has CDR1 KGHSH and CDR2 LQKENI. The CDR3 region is CASSPLGTGETEAFF. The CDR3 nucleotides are TGTGCCAGCTCACCACTGGGGACAGGGGAGACTGAAGCTTTCTTT. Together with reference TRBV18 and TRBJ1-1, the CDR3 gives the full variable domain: NAGVMQNPRHLVRRRGQEARLRCSPMKGHSHVYWYRQLPEEGLKFMVYLQKENIIDESGMPKERFSAEFPKEGPSILRIQQVVRGDSAAYFCASSPLGTGETEAFFGQGTRLTVV.

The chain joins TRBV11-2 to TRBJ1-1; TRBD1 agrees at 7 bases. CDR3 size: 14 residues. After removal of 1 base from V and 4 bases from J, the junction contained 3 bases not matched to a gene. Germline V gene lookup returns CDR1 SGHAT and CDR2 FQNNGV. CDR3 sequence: CASSLVSGGTEAFF. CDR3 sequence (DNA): TGTGCCAGCAGCTTAGTTTCAGGGGGCACTGAAGCTTTCTTT.

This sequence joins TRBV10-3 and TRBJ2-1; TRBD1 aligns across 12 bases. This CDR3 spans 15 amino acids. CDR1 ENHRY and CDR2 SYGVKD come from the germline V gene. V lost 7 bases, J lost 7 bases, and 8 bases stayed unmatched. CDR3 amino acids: CAINTGQGAWNEQFF. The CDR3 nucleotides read TGTGCCATCAACACGGGACAGGGGGCTTGGAATGAGCAGTTCTTC.

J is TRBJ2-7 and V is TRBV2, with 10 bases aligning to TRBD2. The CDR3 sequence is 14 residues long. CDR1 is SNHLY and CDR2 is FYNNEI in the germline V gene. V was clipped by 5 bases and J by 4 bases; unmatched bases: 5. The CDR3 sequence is CASSLAGAAYEQYF. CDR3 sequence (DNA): TGTGCCAGCAGTCTAGCGGGAGCGGCTTACGAGCAGTACTTC.

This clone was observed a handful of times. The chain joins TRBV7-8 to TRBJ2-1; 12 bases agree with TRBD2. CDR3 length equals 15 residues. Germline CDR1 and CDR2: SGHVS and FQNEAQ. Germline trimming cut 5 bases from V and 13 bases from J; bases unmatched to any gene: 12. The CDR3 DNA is TGTGCCAGCAGCACTCTAGCGGGAGGGCCCTTTCGTCAGTTCTTC. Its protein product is CASSTLAGGPFRQFF.

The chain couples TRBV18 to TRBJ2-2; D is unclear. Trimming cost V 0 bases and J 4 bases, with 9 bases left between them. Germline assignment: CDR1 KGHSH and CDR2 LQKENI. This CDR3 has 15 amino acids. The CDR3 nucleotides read TGTGCCAGCTCACCACCTGGACGGGCCACCGGGGAGCTGTTTTTT. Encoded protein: CASSPPGRATGELFF.